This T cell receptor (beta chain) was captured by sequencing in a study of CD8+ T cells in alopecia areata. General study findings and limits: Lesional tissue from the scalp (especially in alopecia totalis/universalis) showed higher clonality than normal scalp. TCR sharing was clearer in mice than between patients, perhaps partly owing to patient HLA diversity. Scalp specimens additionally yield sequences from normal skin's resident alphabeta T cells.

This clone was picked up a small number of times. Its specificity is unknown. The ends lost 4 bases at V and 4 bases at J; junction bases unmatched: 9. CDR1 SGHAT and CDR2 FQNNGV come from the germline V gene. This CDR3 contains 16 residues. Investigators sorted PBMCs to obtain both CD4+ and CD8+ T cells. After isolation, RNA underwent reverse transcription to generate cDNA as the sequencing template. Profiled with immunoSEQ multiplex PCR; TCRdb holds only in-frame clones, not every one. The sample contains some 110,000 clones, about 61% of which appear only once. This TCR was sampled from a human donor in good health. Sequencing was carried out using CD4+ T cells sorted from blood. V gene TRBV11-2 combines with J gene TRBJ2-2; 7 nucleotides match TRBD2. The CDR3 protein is CASSSLASSPTGELFF. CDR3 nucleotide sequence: TGTGCCAGCAGCTCACTAGCGTCAAGTCCCACCGGGGAGCTGTTTTTT. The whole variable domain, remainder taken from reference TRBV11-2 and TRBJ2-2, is EAGVAQSPRYKIIEKRQSVAFWCNPISGHATLYWYQQILGQGPKLLIQFQNNGVVDDSQLPKDRFSAERLKGVDSTLKIQPAKLEDSAVYLCASSSLASSPTGELFFGEGSRLTVL.